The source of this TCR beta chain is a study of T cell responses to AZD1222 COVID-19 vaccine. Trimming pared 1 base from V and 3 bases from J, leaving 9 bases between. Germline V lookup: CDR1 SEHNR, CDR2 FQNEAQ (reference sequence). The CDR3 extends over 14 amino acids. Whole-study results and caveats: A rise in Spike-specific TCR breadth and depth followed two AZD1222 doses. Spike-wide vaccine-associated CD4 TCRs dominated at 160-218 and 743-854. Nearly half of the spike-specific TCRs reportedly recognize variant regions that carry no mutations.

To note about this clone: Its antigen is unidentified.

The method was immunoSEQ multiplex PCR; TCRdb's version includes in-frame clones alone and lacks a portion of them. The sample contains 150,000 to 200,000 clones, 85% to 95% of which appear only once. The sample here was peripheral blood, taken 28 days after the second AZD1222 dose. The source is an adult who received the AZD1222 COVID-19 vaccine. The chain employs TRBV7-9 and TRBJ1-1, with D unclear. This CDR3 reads CASSLERRYTEAFF. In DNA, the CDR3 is TGTGCCAGCAGCTTAGAACGTCGCTACACTGAAGCTTTCTTT.